What follows is one T cell receptor (beta chain) and its context. Germline V lookup: CDR1 LNHDA, CDR2 SQIVND (reference sequence). The V end lost 7 bases, the J end lost 2 bases, and 17 bases lay between the germline ends. The CDR3 sequence is 15 residues long. TCRdb keeps only in-frame clones here, not all; method: immunoSEQ multiplex PCR. The sample yields roughly 68,000 clones, 65% to 90% seen once. The data originate from a study of blood T cell repertoires in COVID-19. As for the study in general: Acute and convalescent COVID-19 specimens originated in the United States, Italy and Spain. PBMCs, B-cell-depleted T cells, or T cells were the source of the cDNA or gDNA that made up the material.

The sequence derives from a man aged 50-60 years with acute or convalescent COVID-19. Sequenced sample: peripheral blood. The V gene is TRBV19, the J gene TRBJ1-2; D perhaps matches TRBD1 (5 bases). Here the CDR3 reads CASTTDRVYNYGYTF. The DNA of the CDR3 is TGTGCCAGTACTACCGACAGAGTATACAACTATGGCTACACCTTC.